This TCR beta chain was captured by sequencing in a study of cytomegalovirus exposure and HLA in healthy donors. The study's findings and limits: Three of the chains that were CMV-associated were confirmed in vitro to be specific for CMV antigens. It was found in a later analysis that first-cohort TCR clusters tended to co-occur in the 130 or so validation repertoires. Both high specificity and high sensitivity reportedly marked the classifier's diagnosis of cytomegalovirus status.

Ten or more counts support this clone. Its matching antigen is unknown. The repertoire was sequenced with immunoSEQ multiplex PCR; TCRdb's copy has only in-frame clones and lacks some. The table includes about 200,000 clones, 80% to 85% detected once. V dropped 2 bases and J dropped 3 bases, with 17 bases sitting between them. Germline values: CDR1 GTSNPN, CDR2 SVGIG (reference sequence). The CDR3 runs 15 residues. The donors belonged to the approximately 110-subject validation cohort, separate from the approximately 700-subject first cohort. This clonotype was obtained from a woman aged 25-40 years in good health and CMV-seronegative. The chain carries TRBV30 and TRBJ2-7; D possibly corresponds to TRBD1 (6 bases). Sequenced material: PBMCs. The CDR3 nucleotides read TGTGCCTGGAGTCCCTCCTTTGGGGGCCTCTACGAGCAGTACTTC. Its translation is CAWSPSFGGLYEQYF. The full variable domain, its missing parts supplied by reference TRBV30 and TRBJ2-7, is SQTIHQWPATLVQPVGSPLSLECTVEGTSNPNLYWYRQAAGRGLQLLFYSVGIGQISSEVPQNLSASRPQDRQFILSSKKLLLSDSGFYLCAWSPSFGGLYEQYFGPGTRLTVT.